This is a list of T cell receptor beta chains from one sample in a study of blood T cell repertoires in COVID-19. Only in-frame clones appear in the TCRdb table, and some are missing; sequencing was by immunoSEQ multiplex PCR. The sample yields around 250,000 clones, under 90% seen once. Material for sequencing was PBMCs or T cells enriched from blood (not recorded which). Source of these receptors: a man aged 18 to 30 who had recovered from COVID-19. Each CDR3 is given with its conserved first and last residue. The order of the fields is clone size, D gene, CDR3 length, J gene, V gene, CDR3 protein, CDR3 DNA. The D gene is left open where the match is weak. Part of the rows lack a size; the others show once, few, many or a class for expanded clones.

>.|.|11|TRBJ2-7|TRBV10-2
CASRSSYEQYF
TGCGCCAGCAGGAGCTCCTACGAGCAGTACTTC
>.|TRBD1|14|TRBJ1-1|TRBV6-5
CASSQKGGAFEAFF
TGTGCCAGCAGTCAGAAAGGGGGCGCATTTGAAGCTTTCTTT
>.|.|14|TRBJ1-2|TRBV24-1
CATSDRQALGGYTF
TGTGCCACCAGTGACCGACAGGCCCTCGGGGGCTACACCTTC
>.|.|14|TRBJ2-7|TRBV27
CASSPVGRDYEQYF
TGTGCCAGCAGTCCGGTAGGGCGGGACTACGAGCAGTACTTC
>.|.|13|TRBJ1-6|TRBV11-2
CASSLQGGSPLHF
TGTGCCAGCAGCTTACAGGGCGGTTCACCCCTCCACTTT
>.|TRBD2|15|TRBJ2-5|TRBV25-1
CASSAGLAVQETQYF
TGTGCCAGCAGTGCAGGACTAGCGGTTCAAGAGACCCAGTACTTC
>.|.|13|TRBJ1-6|TRBV5-1
CASSGSEYSPLHF
TGCGCCAGCAGTGGTTCTGAGTATTCACCCCTCCACTTT
>.|TRBD2|12|TRBJ2-1|TRBV27
CASSPQGGEQFF
TGTGCCAGCAGTCCGCAGGGAGGGGAGCAGTTCTTC
>.|TRBD1|14|TRBJ1-5|TRBV7-8
CASSLGTGVQPQHF
TGTGCCAGCAGCTTAGGAACAGGGGTTCAGCCCCAGCATTTT
>.|.|14|TRBJ2-1|TRBV27
CASNPLRSHNEQFF
TGTGCCAGCAACCCCTTGAGGTCCCACAATGAGCAGTTCTTC
>.|TRBD2|16|TRBJ2-1|TRBV28
CASSLAASGGYNEQFF
TGTGCCAGCAGTTTAGCGGCTAGCGGGGGCTACAATGAGCAGTTCTTC
>.|TRBD2|16|TRBJ2-2|TRBV5-1
CASSLVSSGNTGELFF
TGCGCCAGCAGCTTGGTCTCTAGCGGGAACACCGGGGAGCTGTTTTTT
>.|TRBD1|15|TRBJ1-1|TRBV9
CASSTGTGGSRVAFF
TGTGCCAGCAGCACCGGGACAGGGGGTTCCCGGGTGGCTTTCTTT
>.|.|16|TRBJ2-3|TRBV24-1
CATSDSPTVSTDTQYF
TGTGCCACCAGTGATTCCCCGACAGTTAGCACAGATACGCAGTATTTT
>.|.|13|TRBJ2-2|TRBV7-2
CASSRTNTGELFF
TGTGCCAGCAGCCGCACTAACACCGGGGAGCTGTTTTTT
>few|.|15|TRBJ2-7|TRBV5-5
CASSLRVPGRYEQYF
TGTGCCAGCAGCTTACGCGTTCCAGGGAGGTACGAGCAGTACTTC
>.|.|14|TRBJ2-7|TRBV7-9
CASSVPGQDYEQYF
TGTGCCAGCAGCGTCCCGGGACAAGACTACGAGCAGTACTTC
>.|.|14|TRBJ2-1|TRBV19
CASSIDLVYNEQFF
TGTGCCAGTAGTATAGATTTAGTCTACAATGAGCAGTTCTTC
>few|TRBD2|15|TRBJ2-1|TRBV9
CASSVSGSYYNEQFF
TGTGCCAGCAGCGTGAGCGGGAGTTACTACAATGAGCAGTTCTTC
>.|TRBD2|13|TRBJ2-7|TRBV27
CASSSGGRYEQYF
TGTGCCAGCAGTTCGGGGGGGCGATACGAGCAGTACTTC
>.|TRBD1|12|TRBJ1-5|TRBV12-3/TRBV12-4
CASGQGHQPQHF
TGTGCCAGCGGACAGGGGCATCAGCCCCAGCATTTT
>.|.|15|TRBJ1-4|TRBV5-4
CASSRSGKGNEKLFF
TGTGCCAGCAGTCGCTCGGGAAAGGGTAATGAAAAACTGTTTTTT
>many|TRBD1|16|TRBJ2-3|TRBV6-4
CASGAGQGGGTDTQYF
TGTGCCAGCGGAGCCGGACAGGGTGGAGGCACAGATACGCAGTATTTT
>.|.|16|TRBJ1-1|TRBV4-1
CASSEAVRVVNTEAFF
TGCGCCAGCAGCGAAGCCGTCAGGGTTGTGAACACTGAAGCTTTCTTT
>.|TRBD1|13|TRBJ2-7|TRBV10-3
CAIRDRVGDEQYF
TGTGCCATCAGGGACAGGGTGGGAGACGAGCAGTACTTC
>.|TRBD1|14|TRBJ1-2|TRBV13
CASSSGQGLYGYTF
TGTGCCAGCAGCTCGGGACAGGGACTCTATGGCTACACCTTC
>.|TRBD2|13|TRBJ2-1|TRBV3-1/TRBV3-2
CASTGTSFNEQFF
TGTGCCAGCACCGGGACTAGCTTCAATGAGCAGTTCTTC
>.|TRBD1|14|TRBJ2-7|TRBV11-3
CASSLGQWVYEQYF
TGTGCCAGCAGCTTGGGACAGTGGGTTTACGAGCAGTACTTC
>.|.|14|TRBJ1-2|TRBV4-1
CASSQEGRGVGYTF
TGCGCCAGCAGCCAAGAGGGCAGGGGCGTTGGCTACACCTTC
>few|.|14|TRBJ1-6|TRBV7-9
CASSRSSYNSPLHF
TGTGCCAGCAGCCGTAGCTCCTATAATTCACCCCTCCACTTT
>.|.|14|TRBJ2-1|TRBV24-1
CATLTLRDNNEQFF
TGTGCCACCCTTACGTTGAGAGACAACAATGAGCAGTTCTTC
>.|TRBD1|15|TRBJ2-5|TRBV6-5
CASNTGRQGGETQYF
TGTGCCAGCAACACAGGGAGACAGGGCGGGGAGACCCAGTACTTC
>.|.|14|TRBJ2-1|TRBV4-1
CASSPELQGYEQFF
TGCGCCAGCAGCCCGGAATTACAGGGTTATGAGCAGTTCTTC
>.|.|14|TRBJ2-1|TRBV27
CASSTTRLNNEQFF
TGTGCCAGCAGTACCACTAGGCTGAACAATGAGCAGTTCTTC